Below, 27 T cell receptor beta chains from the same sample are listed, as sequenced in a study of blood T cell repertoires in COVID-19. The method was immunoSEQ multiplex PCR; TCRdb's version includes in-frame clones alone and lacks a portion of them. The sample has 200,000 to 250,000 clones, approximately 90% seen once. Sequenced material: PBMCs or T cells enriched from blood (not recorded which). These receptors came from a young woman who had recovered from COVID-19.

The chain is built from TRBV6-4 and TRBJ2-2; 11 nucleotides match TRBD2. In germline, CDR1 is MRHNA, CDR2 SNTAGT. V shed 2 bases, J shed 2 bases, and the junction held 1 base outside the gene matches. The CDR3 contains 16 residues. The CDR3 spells CASSDGTSGNTGELFF. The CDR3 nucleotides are TGTGCCAGCAGTGACGGGACTAGCGGTAACACCGGGGAGCTGTTTTTT.

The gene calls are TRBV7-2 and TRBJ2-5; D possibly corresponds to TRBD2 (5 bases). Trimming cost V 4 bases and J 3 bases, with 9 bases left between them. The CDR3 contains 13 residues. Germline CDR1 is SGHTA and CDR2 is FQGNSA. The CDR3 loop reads CASSYGLKETQYF. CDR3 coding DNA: TGTGCCAGCAGCTATGGACTGAAAGAGACCCAGTACTTC.

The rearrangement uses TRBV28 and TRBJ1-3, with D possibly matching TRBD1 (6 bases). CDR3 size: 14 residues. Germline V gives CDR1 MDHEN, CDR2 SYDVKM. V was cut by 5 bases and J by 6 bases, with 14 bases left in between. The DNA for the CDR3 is TGTGCCAGCAGTCGAGGACAGCGCACAAACACCATATATTTT. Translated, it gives CASSRGQRTNTIYF.

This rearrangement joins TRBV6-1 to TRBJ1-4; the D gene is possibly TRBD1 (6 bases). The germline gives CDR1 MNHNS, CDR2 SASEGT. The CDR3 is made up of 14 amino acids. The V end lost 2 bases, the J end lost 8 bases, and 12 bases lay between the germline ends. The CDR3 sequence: CASSENRVSEKLFF. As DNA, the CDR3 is TGTGCCAGCAGTGAAAACAGGGTCAGCGAAAAACTGTTTTTT.

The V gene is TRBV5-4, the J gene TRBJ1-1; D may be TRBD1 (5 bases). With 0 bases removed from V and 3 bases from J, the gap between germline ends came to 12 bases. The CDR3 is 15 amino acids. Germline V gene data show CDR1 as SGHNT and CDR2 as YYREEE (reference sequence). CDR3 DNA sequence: TGTGCCAGCAGCTTGGCGGCAGGGATGGACACTGAAGCTTTCTTT. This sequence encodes CASSLAAGMDTEAFF.

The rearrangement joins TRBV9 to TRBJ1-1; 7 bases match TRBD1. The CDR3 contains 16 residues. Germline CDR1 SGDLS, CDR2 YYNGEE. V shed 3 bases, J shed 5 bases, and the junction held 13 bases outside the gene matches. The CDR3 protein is CASSGYPHRGTTEAFF. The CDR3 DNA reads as TGTGCCAGCAGCGGGTACCCGCACAGGGGCACGACTGAAGCTTTCTTT.

The CDR3 loop reads CASSLEGSGRGEQYF. Here the CDR3 DNA reads TGCGCCAGCAGCTTGGAAGGTAGCGGGAGAGGCGAGCAGTACTTC. This chain uses TRBV5-1 with TRBJ2-7, with 9 bases matching TRBD2. This CDR3 spans 15 amino acids. Trimming took 0 bases from V and 6 from J; bases not matched to a gene: 7. Germline V gene lookup returns CDR1 SGHRS and CDR2 YFSETQ.

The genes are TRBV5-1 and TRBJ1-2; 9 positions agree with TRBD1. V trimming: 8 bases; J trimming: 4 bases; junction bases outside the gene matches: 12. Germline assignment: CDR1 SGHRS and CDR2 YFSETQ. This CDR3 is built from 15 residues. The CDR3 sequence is CASTESTGGSYGYTF. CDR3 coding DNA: TGCGCCAGTACCGAATCAACAGGGGGCAGCTATGGCTACACCTTC.

CDR3 residues: CAWTTQGQPQFF. The CDR3 nucleotides are TGTGCCTGGACCACCCAGGGACAGCCGCAGTTCTTC. V usage is TRBV30 and J usage is TRBJ2-1; 7 bases are shared with TRBD1. The trim removed 4 bases at V and 12 bases at J, leaving 9 bases unmatched. The CDR3 contains 12 residues. Germline lookup yields CDR1 GTSNPN and CDR2 SVGIG (reference sequence).

CDR3 DNA sequence: TGTGCCAGTAGGGTTAGCGGCGCCTACGAGCAGTACTTC. Protein sequence: CASRVSGAYEQYF. V usage is TRBV19 and J usage is TRBJ2-7; possible D gene TRBD2, 6 bases. Looked up from germline, CDR1 is LNHDA and CDR2 is SQIVND (reference sequence). Trimming left V 6 bases short and J 2 bases short, with 11 bases between. CDR3 length equals 13 residues.

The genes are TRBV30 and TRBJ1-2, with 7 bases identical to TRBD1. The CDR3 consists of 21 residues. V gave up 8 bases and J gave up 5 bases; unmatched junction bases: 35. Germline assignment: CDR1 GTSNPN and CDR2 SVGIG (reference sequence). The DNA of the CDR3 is TGTGCCAGAACACCCATAAACCGACAGGGCCCTTACCCTCACGGCTTATATGGCTACACCTTC. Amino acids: CARTPINRQGPYPHGLYGYTF.

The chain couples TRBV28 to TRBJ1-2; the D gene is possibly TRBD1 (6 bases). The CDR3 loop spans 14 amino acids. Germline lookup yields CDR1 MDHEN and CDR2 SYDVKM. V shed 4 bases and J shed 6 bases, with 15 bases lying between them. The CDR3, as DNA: TGTGCCAGCAGTTCGGACAGTTCAGTGGATGGCTACACCTTC. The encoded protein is CASSSDSSVDGYTF.

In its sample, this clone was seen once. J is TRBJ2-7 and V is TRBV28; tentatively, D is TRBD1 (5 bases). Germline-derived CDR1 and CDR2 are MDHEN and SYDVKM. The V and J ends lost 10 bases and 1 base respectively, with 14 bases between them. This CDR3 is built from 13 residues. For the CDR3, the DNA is TGTGCCACTCACGGCAGGGCATCCTACGAGCAGTACTTC. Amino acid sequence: CATHGRASYEQYF.

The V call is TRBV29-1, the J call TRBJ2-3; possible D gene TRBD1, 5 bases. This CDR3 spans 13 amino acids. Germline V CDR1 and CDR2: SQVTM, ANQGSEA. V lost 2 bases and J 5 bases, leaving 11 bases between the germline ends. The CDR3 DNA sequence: TGCAGCGTTGAAAAGGACATTCGAGATACGCAGTATTTT. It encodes CSVEKDIRDTQYF.

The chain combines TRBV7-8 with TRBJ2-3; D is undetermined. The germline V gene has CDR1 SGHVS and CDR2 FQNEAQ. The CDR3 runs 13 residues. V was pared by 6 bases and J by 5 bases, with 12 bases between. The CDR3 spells CASSSSLLDTQYF. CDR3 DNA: TGTGCCAGCAGTTCTAGTCTCCTAGATACGCAGTATTTT. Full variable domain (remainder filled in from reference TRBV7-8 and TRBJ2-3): GAGVSQSPRYKVAKRGQDVALRCDPISGHVSLFWYQQALGQGPEFLTYFQNEAQLDKSGLPSDRFFAERPEGSVSTLKIQRTQQEDSAVYLCASSSSLLDTQYFGPGTRLTVL.

The CDR3 is CASRAGLAGANVLTF. The CDR3 bases are TGTGCCAGCAGGGCAGGGTTGGCTGGGGCCAACGTCCTGACTTTC. This rearrangement joins TRBV27 to TRBJ2-6; a possible D gene is TRBD1 (5 bases). From germline, CDR1 is MNHEY and CDR2 SMNVEV (reference sequence). The CDR3 covers 15 residues. The V end lost 6 bases, the J end lost 2 bases, and 11 bases lay between the germline ends.

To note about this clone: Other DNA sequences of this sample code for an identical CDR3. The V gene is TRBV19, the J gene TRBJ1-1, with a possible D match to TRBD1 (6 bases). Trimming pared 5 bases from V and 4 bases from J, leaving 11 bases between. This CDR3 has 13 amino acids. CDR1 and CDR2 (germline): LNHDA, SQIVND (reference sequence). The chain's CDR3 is CASSSQGGTEAFF. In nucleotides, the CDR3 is TGTGCCAGTAGTTCTCAAGGGGGCACTGAAGCTTTCTTT. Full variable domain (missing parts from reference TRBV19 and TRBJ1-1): DGGITQSPKYLFRKEGQNVTLSCEQNLNHDAMYWYRQDPGQGLRLIYYSQIVNDFQKGDIAEGYSVSREKKESFPLTVTSAQKNPTAFYLCASSSQGGTEAFFGQGTRLTVV.

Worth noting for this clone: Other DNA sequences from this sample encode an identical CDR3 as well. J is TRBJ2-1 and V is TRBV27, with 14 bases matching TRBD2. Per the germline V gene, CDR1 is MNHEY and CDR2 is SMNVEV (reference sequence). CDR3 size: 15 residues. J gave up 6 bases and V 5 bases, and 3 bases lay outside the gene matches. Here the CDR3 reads CASSLGTSGSNEQFF. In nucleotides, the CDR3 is TGTGCCAGCAGTCTCGGGACTAGCGGGAGCAATGAGCAGTTCTTC.

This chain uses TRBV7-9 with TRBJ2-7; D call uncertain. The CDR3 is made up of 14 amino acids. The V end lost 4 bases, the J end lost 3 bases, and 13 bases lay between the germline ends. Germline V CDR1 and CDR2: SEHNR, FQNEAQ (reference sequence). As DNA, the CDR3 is TGTGCCAGCAGCTATAGACAACCTCACTACGAGCAGTACTTC. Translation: CASSYRQPHYEQYF. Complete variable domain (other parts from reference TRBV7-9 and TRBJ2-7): DTGVSQNPRHKITKRGQNVTFRCDPISEHNRLYWYRQTLGQGPEFLTYFQNEAQLEKSRLLSDRFSAERPKGSFSTLEIQRTEQGDSAMYLCASSYRQPHYEQYFGPGTRLTVT.

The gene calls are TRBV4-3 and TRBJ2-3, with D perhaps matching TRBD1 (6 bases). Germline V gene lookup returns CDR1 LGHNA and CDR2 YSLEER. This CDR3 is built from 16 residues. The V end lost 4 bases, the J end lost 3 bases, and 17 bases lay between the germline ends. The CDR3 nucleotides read TGCGCCAGCAGCCGAGGGGGTTGGTCCCTGACAGATACGCAGTATTTT. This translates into CASSRGGWSLTDTQYF.

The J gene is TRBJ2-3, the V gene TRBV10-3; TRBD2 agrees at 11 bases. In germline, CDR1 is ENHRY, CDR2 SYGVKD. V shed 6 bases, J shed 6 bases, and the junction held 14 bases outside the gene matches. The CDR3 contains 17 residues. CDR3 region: CAISTGTSGPGWDTQYF. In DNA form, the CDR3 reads TGTGCCATCAGCACCGGGACTAGCGGCCCCGGGTGGGATACGCAGTATTTT.

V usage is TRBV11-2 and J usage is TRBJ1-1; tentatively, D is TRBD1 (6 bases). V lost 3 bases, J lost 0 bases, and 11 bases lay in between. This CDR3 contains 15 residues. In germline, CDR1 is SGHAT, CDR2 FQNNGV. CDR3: CASSLTGTLNTEAFF. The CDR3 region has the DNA TGTGCCAGCAGCTTGACAGGCACCTTGAACACTGAAGCTTTCTTT.

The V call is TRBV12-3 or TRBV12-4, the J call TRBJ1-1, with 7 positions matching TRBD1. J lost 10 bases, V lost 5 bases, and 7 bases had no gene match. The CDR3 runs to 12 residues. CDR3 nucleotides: TGTGCCAGCAGTCGACAGGGTCGGAGAGCTTTCTTT. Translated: CASSRQGRRAFF.

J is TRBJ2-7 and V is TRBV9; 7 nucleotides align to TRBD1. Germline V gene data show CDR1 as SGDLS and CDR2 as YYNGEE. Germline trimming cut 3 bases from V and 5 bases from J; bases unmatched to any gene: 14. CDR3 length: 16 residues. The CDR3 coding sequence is TGTGCCAGCAGCGCTTTCTCCGACAGGGAATTGGACGAGCAGTACTTC. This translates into CASSAFSDRELDEQYF. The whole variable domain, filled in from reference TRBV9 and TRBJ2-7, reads DSGVTQTPKHLITATGQRVTLRCSPRSGDLSVYWYQQSLDQGLQFLIQYYNGEERAKGNILERFSAQQFPDLHSELNLSSLELGDSALYFCASSAFSDRELDEQYFGPGTRLTVT.

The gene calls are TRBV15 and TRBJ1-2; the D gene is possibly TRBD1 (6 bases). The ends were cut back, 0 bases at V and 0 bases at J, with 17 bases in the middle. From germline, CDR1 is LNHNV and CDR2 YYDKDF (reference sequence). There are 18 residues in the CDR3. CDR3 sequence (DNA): TGTGCCACCAGCAGAGATAGGACGGGGAGGGGGACTAACTATGGCTACACCTTC. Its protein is CATSRDRTGRGTNYGYTF.

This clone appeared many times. CDR3 DNA: TGCGCCAGCAGCCAAGTGGACAGGGGGAAAGGTGAGCAGTTCTTC. This gives the protein CASSQVDRGKGEQFF. V gene TRBV4-3 combines with J gene TRBJ2-1; 10 bases line up with TRBD1. The CDR3 runs 15 residues. Trimming removed 1 base from V and 9 bases from J; junction bases left unmatched: 6. Germline CDR1 reads LGHNA; CDR2 reads YSLEER.

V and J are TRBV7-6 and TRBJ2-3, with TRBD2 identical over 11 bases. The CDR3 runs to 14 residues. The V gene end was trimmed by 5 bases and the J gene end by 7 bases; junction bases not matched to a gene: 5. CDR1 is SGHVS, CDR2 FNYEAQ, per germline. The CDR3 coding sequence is TGTGCCAGCAGCCGTAGCGGGAGGGGTAATACGCAGTATTTT. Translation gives CASSRSGRGNTQYF.